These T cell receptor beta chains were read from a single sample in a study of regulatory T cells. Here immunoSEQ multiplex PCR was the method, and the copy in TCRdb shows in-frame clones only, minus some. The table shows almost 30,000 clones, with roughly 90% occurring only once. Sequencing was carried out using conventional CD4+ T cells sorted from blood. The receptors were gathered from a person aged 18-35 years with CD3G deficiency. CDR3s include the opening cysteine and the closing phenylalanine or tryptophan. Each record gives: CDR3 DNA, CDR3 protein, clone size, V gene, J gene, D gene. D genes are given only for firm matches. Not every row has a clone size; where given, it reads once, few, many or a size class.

TGTGCCAGCAGCCGACTCAACACTGAAGCTTTCTTT	CASSRLNTEAFF	.	TRBV6-6	TRBJ1-1	.
TGTGCCAGCAGCTTAGTTGCCTTAGCCCGGGAGAGGAGCACAGATACGCAGTATTTT	CASSLVALARERSTDTQYF	.	TRBV7-9	TRBJ2-3	.
TGTGCCAGCAGTACAGGGCTAGCGGGAGTAGAGACCCAGTACTTC	CASSTGLAGVETQYF	.	TRBV28	TRBJ2-5	TRBD2
TGTGCCAGCAGTTTACCCGGGACTAGGGGTAATGAGCAGTTCTTC	CASSLPGTRGNEQFF	.	TRBV28	TRBJ2-1	TRBD2
TGCGCCAGCAGCCGTCAGGGGACCTACGAGCAGTACTTC	CASSRQGTYEQYF	.	TRBV5-1	TRBJ2-7	.
TGTGCCAGCAGCCGGGGTGCGGGTAGCACAGATACGCAGTATTTT	CASSRGAGSTDTQYF	.	TRBV7-9	TRBJ2-3	.
TGCGCCAGCAGCTGGGACGGTAGCTATGGCTACACCTTC	CASSWDGSYGYTF	.	TRBV5-1	TRBJ1-2	.
TGCGCCAGCAGCCAAGACCCGACTGCGGGGAGGGGCCAGTACTTC	CASSQDPTAGRGQYF	once	TRBV4-1	TRBJ2-5	TRBD2
TGTGCCAGCAGCACCCCACTAGCGGGGGGGCCGGAGGAGACCCAGTACTTC	CASSTPLAGGPEETQYF	.	TRBV5-4	TRBJ2-5	TRBD2
TGTGCCAGCAGCTTGGTGGGAGCTAAGAGGAACCAGTACTTC	CASSLVGAKRNQYF	.	TRBV7-2	TRBJ2-5	.